Listed here is a single T cell receptor (beta chain). This record comes from a study of blood T cell repertoires in COVID-19. Whole-study context: Italy, Spain and the United States were the sources of the convalescent and acute COVID-19 samples. In each case, the material was cDNA or gDNA derived from T cells, B-cell-depleted T cells, or PBMCs.

In the source study's methods: Amplification of reference gene primers provided the estimated nucleated cell counts. The assay was immunoSEQ multiplex PCR, and TCRdb's table has in-frame clones only and misses some. Clone size and V and J calls were adopted from that table, with D and trimming inferred from the DNA. Of around 140,000 clones in the sample, 75% to 80% were seen once. Trimming shortened V by 5 bases and J by 5 bases, and 18 bases separated the two germline ends. CDR1 and CDR2 (germline): LNHDA, SQIVND (reference sequence). This CDR3 spans 16 amino acids. The chain has TRBV19 and TRBJ2-2; weak D call: TRBD2 (6 bases). What was sequenced was peripheral blood. The sequence derives from a woman aged 45-65 years with active or convalescent COVID-19. The CDR3, as DNA: TGTGCCAGTAGTCCAACCACCGGGACTCCTACCGGGGAGCTGTTTTTT. It translates to CASSPTTGTPTGELFF.